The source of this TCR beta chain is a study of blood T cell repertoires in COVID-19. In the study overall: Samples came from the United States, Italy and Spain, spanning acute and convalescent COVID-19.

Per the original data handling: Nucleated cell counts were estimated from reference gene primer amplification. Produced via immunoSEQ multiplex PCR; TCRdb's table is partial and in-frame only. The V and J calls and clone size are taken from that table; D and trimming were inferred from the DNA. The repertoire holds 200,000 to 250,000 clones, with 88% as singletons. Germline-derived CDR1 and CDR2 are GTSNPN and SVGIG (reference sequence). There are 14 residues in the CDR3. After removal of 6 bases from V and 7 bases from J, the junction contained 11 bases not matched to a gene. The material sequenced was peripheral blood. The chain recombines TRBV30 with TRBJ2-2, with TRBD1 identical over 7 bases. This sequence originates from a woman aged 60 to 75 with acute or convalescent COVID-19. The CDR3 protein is CACLRRGRGGELFF. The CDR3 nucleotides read TGTGCCTGCCTTAGAAGGGGGCGAGGCGGGGAGCTGTTTTTT.